Below are 18 T cell receptor beta chains sequenced from a single sample in a study of T-cell reconstitution after alpha-beta-depleted transplantation in children. A library of TCRbeta sequences, prepared with unique molecular identifiers, was generated. A single record per CDR3 protein comes from TCRdb applying MiXCR to the PCR reads. The sample lists about 540,000 distinct CDR3 sequences; around 17% were seen once. Sequenced material: PBMCs from the stem cell graft donor, taken from the stem cell graft. The receptors here all came from a human donor who donated a stem cell graft to a child with acute lymphoblastic leukemia.

Only a few counts were recorded for this clonotype. The chain joins TRBV5-1 to TRBJ1-6; a weak D match, TRBD1 (5 bases). The CDR3 runs 15 residues. Per the germline V gene, CDR1 is SGHRS and CDR2 is YFSETQ. V was pared by 4 bases and J by 10 bases, with 18 bases between. In DNA form, the CDR3 reads TGCGCCAGCAGCATTGAGGGGACCGGGAGATCACCCCTCCACTTT. Translated: CASSIEGTGRSPLHF.

This clonotype came up a few times. The chain recombines TRBV20-1 with TRBJ2-1; no reliable D call. Germline CDR1 and CDR2: DFQATT and SNEGSKA (reference sequence). This CDR3 has 13 residues. V was pared by 0 bases and J by 4 bases, with 7 bases between. CDR3 protein: CSARDWGYNEQFF. CDR3 nucleotides: TGCAGTGCTAGAGACTGGGGATACAATGAGCAGTTCTTC.

This clonotype has more than one count but fewer than ten. The chain uses TRBV27 and TRBJ2-5, with 12 bases that match TRBD2. Looked up from germline, CDR1 is MNHEY and CDR2 is SMNVEV (reference sequence). There are 16 residues in the CDR3. Trimming at V came to 6 bases and at J to 2 bases, leaving 7 bases not matched to a gene. CDR3 sequence (DNA): TGTGCCAGCAGCACGACTAGCGGGAGAGGGCAAGAGACCCAGTACTTC. Protein product: CASSTTSGRGQETQYF.

This clonotype was counted between two and nine times. V and J are TRBV5-1 and TRBJ2-2; D gene ambiguous. Germline lookup yields CDR1 SGHRS and CDR2 YFSETQ. The CDR3 totals 15 residues. V lost 2 bases to trimming and J lost 0 bases, with 8 bases between them. DNA of the CDR3: TGCGCCAGCAGCTTTAGAACCGCGAACACCGGGGAGCTGTTTTTT. As protein: CASSFRTANTGELFF.

This clonotype was observed a handful of times. The chain has TRBV12-3 or TRBV12-4 and TRBJ2-7; D ambiguous. The CDR3 consists of 16 residues. Trimming shortened V by 3 bases and J by 6 bases, and 21 bases separated the two germline ends. The CDR3 protein is CASSFLGFLGLGEQYF. The CDR3 DNA is TGTGCCAGCAGTTTCCTAGGGTTTCTTGGGTTGGGCGAGCAGTACTTC.

The CDR3 coding sequence is TGTGCCAGCAGTTGGACAGGGTTTAGGGAGCTGTTTTTT. Amino acid sequence: CASSWTGFRELFF. The V call is TRBV12-3 or TRBV12-4, the J call TRBJ2-2, with 8 bases aligning to TRBD1. The CDR3 loop spans 13 amino acids. After removal of 4 bases from V and 9 bases from J, the junction contained 4 bases not matched to a gene.

The chain recombines TRBV3-1 with TRBJ2-7, with a weak D call TRBD2 (5 bases). CDR1 is LGHDT and CDR2 is YNNKEL in the germline V gene (reference sequence). V gave up 3 bases and J gave up 6 bases, with 21 bases separating them. This CDR3 contains 16 residues. CDR3 DNA sequence: TGTGCCAGCAGCCAGTTCCTCGGGATCGGGTCGGGCGAGCAGTACTTC. Translating it yields CASSQFLGIGSGEQYF.

V usage is TRBV5-1 and J usage is TRBJ1-4, with D possibly matching TRBD1 (5 bases). CDR1 is SGHRS and CDR2 is YFSETQ in the germline V gene. This CDR3 has 18 amino acids. Trimming pared 3 bases from V and 4 bases from J, leaving 22 bases between. CDR3 nucleotide sequence: TGCGCCAGCAGCTCCCTACAGGAACCTACTCCGTTTAATGAAAAACTGTTTTTT. Its translation: CASSSLQEPTPFNEKLFF.

The genes are TRBV7-9 and TRBJ2-1; no firm D call. Germline values: CDR1 SEHNR, CDR2 FQNEAQ (reference sequence). V was cut by 5 bases and J by 15 bases, with 17 bases left in between. The CDR3 covers 12 residues. This CDR3 is CASSPPEATTFF. CDR3 sequence (DNA): TGTGCCAGCAGCCCTCCCGAAGCTACAACGTTCTTC.

This clonotype was recorded a few times. This chain joins TRBV3-1 and TRBJ2-7; 9 bases map to TRBD2. Trimming took 0 bases from V and 0 from J; bases not matched to a gene: 6. Germline lookup yields CDR1 LGHDT and CDR2 YNNKEL (reference sequence). The CDR3 runs 17 residues. The CDR3: CASSQDPTSGSSYEQYF. In DNA, the CDR3 is TGTGCCAGCAGCCAAGACCCGACTAGCGGCAGCTCCTACGAGCAGTACTTC.

The V and J genes are TRBV3-1 and TRBJ2-1; 8 bases map to TRBD2. The germline gives CDR1 LGHDT, CDR2 YNNKEL (reference sequence). The CDR3 sequence is 15 residues long. V lost 2 bases, J lost 2 bases, and 2 bases stayed unmatched. The CDR3 protein is CASSQSGSAYNEQFF. CDR3 sequence (DNA): TGTGCCAGCAGCCAAAGCGGGAGCGCCTACAATGAGCAGTTCTTC.

This clonotype was seen at least ten times. The J gene is TRBJ1-5, the V gene TRBV5-6; 8 nucleotides line up with TRBD1. Germline values: CDR1 SGHDT, CDR2 YYEEEE. The ends lost 0 bases at V and 7 bases at J; junction bases unmatched: 6. The CDR3 is 15 amino acids. The CDR3 DNA sequence: TGTGCCAGCAGCTTGGCCGGGACAGGAGGACAGCCCCAGCATTTT. This gives the protein CASSLAGTGGQPQHF.

This clonotype was counted between two and nine times. The chain links TRBV27 to TRBJ1-5; no firm D call. Germline CDR1 MNHEY, CDR2 SMNVEV (reference sequence). Trimming removed 2 bases from V and 3 bases from J, with 5 bases in between. The CDR3 has 13 amino acids. CDR3 protein: CASSLTLNQPQHF. CDR3 nucleotide sequence: TGTGCCAGCAGTTTAACCCTCAATCAGCCCCAGCATTTT.

A few counts support this clonotype. The chain employs TRBV25-1 and TRBJ2-7; 11 bases line up with TRBD2. V gave up 3 bases and J gave up 3 bases; unmatched junction bases: 4. This CDR3 region has 15 residues. Looked up from germline, CDR1 is MGHDK and CDR2 is SYGVNS. The CDR3 is CASSELTSGNYEQYF. Written as DNA, the CDR3 is TGTGCCAGCAGTGAGCTGACTAGCGGGAACTACGAGCAGTACTTC.

This chain links TRBV30 with TRBJ2-7; 10 bases fit TRBD1. CDR3 length: 17 residues. Trimming took 3 bases from V and 4 from J; bases not matched to a gene: 15. CDR1 and CDR2 from the germline V gene are GTSNPN and SVGIG (reference sequence). The CDR3 sequence: CAWSEDRGGPRPYEQYF. CDR3 nucleotide sequence: TGTGCCTGGAGCGAGGACAGGGGGGGCCCCCGGCCTTACGAGCAGTACTTC.

The gene calls are TRBV27 and TRBJ2-7; D might be TRBD1 or TRBD2, each matching 5 bases. Germline CDR1 reads MNHEY; CDR2 reads SMNVEV (reference sequence). The ends were cut back, 7 bases at V and 1 base at J, with 11 bases in the middle. This CDR3 spans 13 amino acids. CDR3 residues: CASKLGVSYEQYF. DNA for the CDR3: TGTGCCAGCAAACTAGGGGTGTCCTACGAGCAGTACTTC.

The V call is TRBV11-2, the J call TRBJ2-5; tentatively, D is TRBD1 (6 bases). V lost 0 bases, J lost 2 bases, and 16 bases lay in between. The CDR3 loop spans 17 amino acids. Germline CDR1 reads SGHAT; CDR2 reads FQNNGV. The CDR3 region has the DNA TGTGCCAGCAGCTTAGAAGGCCTGGACAGATCTCAAGAGACCCAGTACTTC. This codes for CASSLEGLDRSQETQYF.

This clonotype was counted between two and nine times. The J gene is TRBJ2-5, the V gene TRBV12-3 or TRBV12-4, with D tentatively TRBD1 (6 bases). The V and J ends lost 1 base and 1 base respectively, with 13 bases between them. There are 16 residues in the CDR3. This chain's CDR3 is CASSLGQGISQETQYF. The CDR3 DNA reads TGTGCCAGCAGTTTAGGGCAGGGGATCTCCCAAGAGACCCAGTACTTC.